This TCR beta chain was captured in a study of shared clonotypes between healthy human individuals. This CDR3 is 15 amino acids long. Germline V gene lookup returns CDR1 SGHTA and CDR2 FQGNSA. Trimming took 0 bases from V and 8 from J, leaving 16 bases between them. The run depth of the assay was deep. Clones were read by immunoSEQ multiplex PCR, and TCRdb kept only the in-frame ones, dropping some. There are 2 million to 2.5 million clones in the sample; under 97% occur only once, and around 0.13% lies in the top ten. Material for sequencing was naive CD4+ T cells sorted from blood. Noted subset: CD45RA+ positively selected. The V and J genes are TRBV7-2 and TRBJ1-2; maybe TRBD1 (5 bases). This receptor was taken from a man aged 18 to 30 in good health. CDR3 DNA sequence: TGTGCCAGCAGCTTAGCGCAGGGTACAATGACAGGCTACACCTTC. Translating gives CASSLAQGTMTGYTF. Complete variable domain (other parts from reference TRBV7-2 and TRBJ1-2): GAGVSQSPSNKVTEKGKDVELRCDPISGHTALYWYRQSLGQGLEFLIYFQGNSAPDKSGLPSDRFSAERTGGSVSTLTIQRTQQEDSAVYLCASSLAQGTMTGYTFGSGTRLTVV.